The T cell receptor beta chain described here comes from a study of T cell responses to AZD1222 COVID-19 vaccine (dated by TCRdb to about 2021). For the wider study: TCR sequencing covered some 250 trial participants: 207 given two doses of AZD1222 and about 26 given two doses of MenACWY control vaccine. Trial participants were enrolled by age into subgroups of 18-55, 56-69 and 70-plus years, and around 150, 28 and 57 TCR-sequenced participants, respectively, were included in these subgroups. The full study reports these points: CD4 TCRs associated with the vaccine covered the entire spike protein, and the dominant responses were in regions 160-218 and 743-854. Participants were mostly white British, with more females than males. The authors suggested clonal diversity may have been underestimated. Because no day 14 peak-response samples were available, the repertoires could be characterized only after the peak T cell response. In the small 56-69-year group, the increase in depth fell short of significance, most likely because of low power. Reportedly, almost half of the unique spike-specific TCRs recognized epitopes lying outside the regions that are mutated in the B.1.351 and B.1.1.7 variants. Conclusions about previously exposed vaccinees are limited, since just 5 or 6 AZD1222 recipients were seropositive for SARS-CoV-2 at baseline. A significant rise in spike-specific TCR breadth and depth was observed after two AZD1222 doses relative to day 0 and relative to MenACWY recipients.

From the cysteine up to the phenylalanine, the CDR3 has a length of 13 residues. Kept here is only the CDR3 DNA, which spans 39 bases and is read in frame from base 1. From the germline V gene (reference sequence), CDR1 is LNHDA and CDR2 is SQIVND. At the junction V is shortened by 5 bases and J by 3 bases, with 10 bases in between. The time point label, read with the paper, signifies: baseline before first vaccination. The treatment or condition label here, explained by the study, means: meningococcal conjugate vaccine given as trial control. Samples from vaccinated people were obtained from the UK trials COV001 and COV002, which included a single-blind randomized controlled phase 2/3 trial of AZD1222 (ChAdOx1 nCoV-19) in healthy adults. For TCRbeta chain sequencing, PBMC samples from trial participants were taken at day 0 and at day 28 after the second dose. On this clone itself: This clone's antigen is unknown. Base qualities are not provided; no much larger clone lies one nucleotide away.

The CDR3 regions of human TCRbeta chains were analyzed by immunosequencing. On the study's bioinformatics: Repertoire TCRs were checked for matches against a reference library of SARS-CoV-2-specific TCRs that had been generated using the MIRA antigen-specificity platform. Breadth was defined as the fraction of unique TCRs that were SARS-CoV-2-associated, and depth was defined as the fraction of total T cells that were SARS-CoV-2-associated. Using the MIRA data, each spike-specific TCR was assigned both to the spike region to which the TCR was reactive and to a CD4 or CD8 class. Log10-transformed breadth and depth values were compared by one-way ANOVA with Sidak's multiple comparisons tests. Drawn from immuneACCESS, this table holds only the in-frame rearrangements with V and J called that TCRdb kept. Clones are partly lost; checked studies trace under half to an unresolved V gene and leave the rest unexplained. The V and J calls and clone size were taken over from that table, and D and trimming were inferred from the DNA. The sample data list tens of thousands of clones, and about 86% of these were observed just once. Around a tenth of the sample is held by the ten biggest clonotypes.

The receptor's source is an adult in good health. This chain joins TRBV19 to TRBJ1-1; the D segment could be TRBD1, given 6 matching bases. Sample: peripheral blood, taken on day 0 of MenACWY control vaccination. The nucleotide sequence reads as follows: TGTGCCAGTAGTTCCTCAGGGGACACTGAAGCTTTCTTT. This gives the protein CASSSSGDTEAFF.